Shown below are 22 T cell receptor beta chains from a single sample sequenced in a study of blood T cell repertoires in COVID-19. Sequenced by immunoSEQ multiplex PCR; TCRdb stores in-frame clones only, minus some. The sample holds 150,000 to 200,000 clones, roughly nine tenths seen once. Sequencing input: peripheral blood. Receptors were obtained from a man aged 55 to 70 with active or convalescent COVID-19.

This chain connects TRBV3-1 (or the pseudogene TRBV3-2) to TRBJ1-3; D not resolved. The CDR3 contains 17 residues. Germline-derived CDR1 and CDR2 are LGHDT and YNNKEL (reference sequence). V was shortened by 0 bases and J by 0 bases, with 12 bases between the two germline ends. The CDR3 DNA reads TGTGCCAGCAGCCAAGAAGGTCGAGGCTTCTCTGGAAACACCATATATTTT. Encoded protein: CASSQEGRGFSGNTIYF.

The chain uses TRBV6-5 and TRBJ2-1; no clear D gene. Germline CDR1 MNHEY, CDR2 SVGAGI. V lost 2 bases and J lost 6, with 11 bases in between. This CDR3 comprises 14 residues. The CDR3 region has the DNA TGTGCCAGCAGTTACAACAGAGTAATCAATGAGCAGTTCTTC. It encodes CASSYNRVINEQFF.

CDR3: CASSQTGGDTEAFF. CDR3 DNA sequence: TGTGCCAGCAGCCAAACAGGGGGCGACACTGAAGCTTTCTTT. This chain connects TRBV7-3 to TRBJ1-1; 9 positions agree with TRBD1. The V gene's germline CDR1 is SGHTA and CDR2 FQGTGA. J lost 3 bases, V lost 5 bases, and 4 bases had no gene match. This CDR3 spans 14 amino acids.

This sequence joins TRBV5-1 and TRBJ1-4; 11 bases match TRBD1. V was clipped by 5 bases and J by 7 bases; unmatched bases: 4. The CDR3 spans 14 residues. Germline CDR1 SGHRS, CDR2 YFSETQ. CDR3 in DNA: TGCGCCAGCAGTGATGGGACAGGGGGTGAAAAACTGTTTTTT. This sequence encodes CASSDGTGGEKLFF. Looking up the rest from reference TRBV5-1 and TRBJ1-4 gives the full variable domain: KAGVTQTPRYLIKTRGQQVTLSCSPISGHRSVSWYQQTPGQGLQFLFEYFSETQRNKGNFPGRFSGRQFSNSRSEMNVSTLELGDSALYLCASSDGTGGEKLFFGSGTQLSVL.

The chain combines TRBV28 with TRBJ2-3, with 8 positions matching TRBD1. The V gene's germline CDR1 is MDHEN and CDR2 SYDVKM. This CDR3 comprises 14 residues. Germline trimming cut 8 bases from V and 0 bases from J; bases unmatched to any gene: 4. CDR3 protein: CASAGTGSTDTQYF. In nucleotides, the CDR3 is TGTGCCAGCGCCGGGACAGGCAGCACAGATACGCAGTATTTT.

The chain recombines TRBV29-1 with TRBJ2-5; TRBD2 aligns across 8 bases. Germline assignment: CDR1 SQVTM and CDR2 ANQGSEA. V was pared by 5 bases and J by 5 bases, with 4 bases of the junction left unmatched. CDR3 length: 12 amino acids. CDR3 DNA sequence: TGCAGCGTTCGGGGGGGCCGGGAGACCCAGTACTTC. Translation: CSVRGGRETQYF.

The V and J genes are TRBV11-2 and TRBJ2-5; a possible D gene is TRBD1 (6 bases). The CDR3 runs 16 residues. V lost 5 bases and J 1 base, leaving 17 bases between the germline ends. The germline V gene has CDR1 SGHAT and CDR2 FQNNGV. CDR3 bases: TGTGCCAGCAGCAAAAGACCAGGGGCGATCCAAGAGACCCAGTACTTC. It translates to CASSKRPGAIQETQYF. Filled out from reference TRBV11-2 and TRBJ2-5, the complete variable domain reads EAGVAQSPRYKIIEKRQSVAFWCNPISGHATLYWYQQILGQGPKLLIQFQNNGVVDDSQLPKDRFSAERLKGVDSTLKIQPAKLEDSAVYLCASSKRPGAIQETQYFGPGTRLLVL.

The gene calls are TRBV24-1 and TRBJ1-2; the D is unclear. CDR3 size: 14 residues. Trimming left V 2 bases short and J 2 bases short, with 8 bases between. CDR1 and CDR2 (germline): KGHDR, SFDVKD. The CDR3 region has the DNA TGTGCCACCAGTGATTACCTGCGCAACTATGGCTACACCTTC. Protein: CATSDYLRNYGYTF.

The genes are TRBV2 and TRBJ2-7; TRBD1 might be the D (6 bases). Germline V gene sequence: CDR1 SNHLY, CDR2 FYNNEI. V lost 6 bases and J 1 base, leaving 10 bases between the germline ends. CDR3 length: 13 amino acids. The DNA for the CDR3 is TGTGCCAGCAGCCCGGACAGATCCTACGAGCAGTACTTC. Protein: CASSPDRSYEQYF.

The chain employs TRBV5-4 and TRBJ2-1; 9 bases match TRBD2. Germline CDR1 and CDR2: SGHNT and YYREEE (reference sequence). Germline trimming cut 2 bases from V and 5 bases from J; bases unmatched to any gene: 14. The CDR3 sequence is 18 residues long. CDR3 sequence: CASSFARGSGGKNNEQFF. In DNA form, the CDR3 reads TGTGCCAGCAGCTTCGCTCGGGGGAGCGGGGGGAAAAACAATGAGCAGTTCTTC.

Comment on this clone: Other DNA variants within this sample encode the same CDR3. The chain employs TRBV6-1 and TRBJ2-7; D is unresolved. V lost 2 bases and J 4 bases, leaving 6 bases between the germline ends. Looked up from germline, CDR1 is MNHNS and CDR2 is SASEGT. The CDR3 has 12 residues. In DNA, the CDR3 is TGTGCCAGCAGTGAACGCGGATACGAGCAGTACTTC. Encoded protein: CASSERGYEQYF.

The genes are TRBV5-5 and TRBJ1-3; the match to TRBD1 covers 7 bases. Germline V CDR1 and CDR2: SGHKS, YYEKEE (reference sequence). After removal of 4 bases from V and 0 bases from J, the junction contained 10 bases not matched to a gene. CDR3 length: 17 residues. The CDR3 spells CASSRGQLALSGNTIYF. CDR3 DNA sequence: TGTGCCAGCAGCCGGGGACAGCTCGCCCTCTCTGGAAACACCATATATTTT.

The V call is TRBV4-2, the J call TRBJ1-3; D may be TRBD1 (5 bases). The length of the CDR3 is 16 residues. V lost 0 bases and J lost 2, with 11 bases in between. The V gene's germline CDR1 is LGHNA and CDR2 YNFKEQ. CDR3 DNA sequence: TGTGCCAGCAGCCAAGAAGGGACTACCGCTGGAAACACCATATATTTT. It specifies CASSQEGTTAGNTIYF.

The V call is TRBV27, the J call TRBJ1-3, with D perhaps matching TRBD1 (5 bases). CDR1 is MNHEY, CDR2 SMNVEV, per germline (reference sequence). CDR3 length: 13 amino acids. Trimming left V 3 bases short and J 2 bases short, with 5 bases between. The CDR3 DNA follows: TGTGCCAGCAGTTTGACAGCTGGAAACACCATATATTTT. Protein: CASSLTAGNTIYF.

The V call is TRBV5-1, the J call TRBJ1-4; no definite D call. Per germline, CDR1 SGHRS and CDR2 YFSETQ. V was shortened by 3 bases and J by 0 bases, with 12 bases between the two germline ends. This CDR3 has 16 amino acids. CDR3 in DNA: TGCGCCAGCAGCTCAGGACTAAGGACAACTAATGAAAAACTGTTTTTT. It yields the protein CASSSGLRTTNEKLFF.

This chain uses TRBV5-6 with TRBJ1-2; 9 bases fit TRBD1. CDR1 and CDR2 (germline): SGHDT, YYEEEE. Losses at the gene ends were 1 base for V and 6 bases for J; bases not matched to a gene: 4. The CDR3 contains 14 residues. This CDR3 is CASSLRTGENGYTF. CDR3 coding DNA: TGTGCCAGCAGCTTGCGGACAGGGGAGAATGGCTACACCTTC. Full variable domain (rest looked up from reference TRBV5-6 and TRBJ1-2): DAGVTQSPTHLIKTRGQQVTLRCSPKSGHDTVSWYQQALGQGPQFIFQYYEEEERQRGNFPDRFSGHQFPNYSSELNVNALLLGDSALYLCASSLRTGENGYTFGSGTRLTVV.

The CDR3: CASSVSGGLRETQYF. The DNA of the CDR3 is TGTGCCAGCAGCGTTAGCGGGGGCCTCAGAGAGACCCAGTACTTC. The rearrangement links TRBV9 to TRBJ2-5; TRBD2 agrees at 9 bases. V gave up 2 bases and J gave up 4 bases; unmatched junction bases: 6. Germline assignment: CDR1 SGDLS and CDR2 YYNGEE. The CDR3 is 15 amino acids.

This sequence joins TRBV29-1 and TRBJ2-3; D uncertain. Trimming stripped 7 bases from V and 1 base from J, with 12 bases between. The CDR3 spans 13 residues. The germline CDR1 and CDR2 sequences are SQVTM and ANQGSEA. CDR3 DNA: TGCAGCGCCTCACCGGCGGGCACAGATACGCAGTATTTT. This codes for CSASPAGTDTQYF.

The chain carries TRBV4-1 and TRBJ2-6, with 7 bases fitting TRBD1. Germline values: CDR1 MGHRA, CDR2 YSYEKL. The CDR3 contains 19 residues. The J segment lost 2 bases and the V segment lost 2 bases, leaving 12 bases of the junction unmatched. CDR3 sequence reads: CASSQPRELQGTGANVLTF. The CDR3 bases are TGCGCCAGCAGCCAACCACGGGAATTACAGGGGACTGGGGCCAACGTCCTGACTTTC.

Here the CDR3 reads CSVTAGGQTDTQYF. The CDR3, as DNA: TGCAGCGTTACGGCGGGGGGGCAAACAGATACGCAGTATTTT. The rearrangement uses TRBV29-1 and TRBJ2-3, with 9 bases matching TRBD2. Germline CDR1 SQVTM, CDR2 ANQGSEA. Trimming cost V 5 bases and J 3 bases; bases outside gene matches: 6. This CDR3 spans 14 amino acids.

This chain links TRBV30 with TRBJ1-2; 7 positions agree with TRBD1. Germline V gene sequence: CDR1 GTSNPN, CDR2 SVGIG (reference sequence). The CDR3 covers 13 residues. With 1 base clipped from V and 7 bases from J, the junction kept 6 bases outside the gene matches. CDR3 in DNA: TGTGCCTGGAGTGAGACAGGGAATAGTGGCTACACCTTC. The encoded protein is CAWSETGNSGYTF. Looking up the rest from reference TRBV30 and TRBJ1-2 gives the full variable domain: SQTIHQWPATLVQPVGSPLSLECTVEGTSNPNLYWYRQAAGRGLQLLFYSVGIGQISSEVPQNLSASRPQDRQFILSSKKLLLSDSGFYLCAWSETGNSGYTFGSGTRLTVV.

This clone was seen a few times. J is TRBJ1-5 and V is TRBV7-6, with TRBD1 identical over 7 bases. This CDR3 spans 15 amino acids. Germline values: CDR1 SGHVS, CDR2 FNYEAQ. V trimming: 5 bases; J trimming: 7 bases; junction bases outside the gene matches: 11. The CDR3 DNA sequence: TGTGCCAGCAGCCCCGCAGGGGGGCGCGGGCAGCCCCAGCATTTT. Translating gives CASSPAGGRGQPQHF.